This T cell receptor beta chain was sequenced in a study of beta chain features in type 1 diabetes (dated by TCRdb to the late 2010s). Regarding the study in general: Mean age, gender distribution, total cell number and subset yield were not different between patients and healthy donors. Across all samples, around 99 million sorted cells were examined, and cell number per subset correlated strongly with RNA yield. The study compared TCRB repertoires of sorted circulating CD4+ T cell subsets between recently diagnosed type 1 diabetes patients and matched healthy donors. Regulatory and stem cell-like memory subsets were obtained from only 8 patients and roughly eight healthy donors, while naive and central memory subsets were obtained from all 30 or so donors. Paper-wide results and their limitations: Naive, central memory and regulatory TCRB repertoires appeared more similar among patients than among healthy donors. Only small numbers of individuals were included in the HLA sub-analyses, which left unresolved whether HLA type had any influence on TCRB rearrangement. In all four CD4+ subsets, TCRB CDR3 length was moderately but significantly shorter in type 1 diabetes patients. Because cDNA rather than genomic DNA was sequenced, highly expressing activated cells could have been over-represented, although no difference in activation and CD3 levels was found between groups. At VDJ recombination sites, patients with type 1 diabetes made fewer insertions and deleted more nucleotides, a pattern implying thymic rearrangement abnormalities. Shorter templates might have been favored by PCR, but patient and control samples were amplified and corrected together, so both groups would have been affected equally by any skew.

From the cysteine through the phenylalanine, the CDR3 covers 13 amino acids. Kept here is only the CDR3 DNA, which spans 39 bases and is read in frame from base 1. Per the germline V gene, SGHTA is the CDR1 and FQGNSA is the CDR2. Relative to germline, V is 5 bases shorter and J is 4 bases shorter, with 11 bases between their ends. Each donor gave one peripheral blood draw, averaging about 100 mL, which was collected into heparinised tubes. Naive, central memory, regulatory and stem cell-like memory CD4+ T cells were sorted on a BD FACSAria II using a panel including CD45RO, CCR7, CD25, CD127, CD95 and CD27. Every sorted population had a purity above 95%. PBMCs were isolated immediately by Lymphoprep density gradient centrifugation and stained directly without culture. So that batch effects would be minimized, each experiment stained and sorted samples in pairs, pairing one healthy donor with one patient.

Points on this clone: Its cognate antigen has yet to be identified. Nothing much larger sits one base from this clone, and base qualities are not available.

The High Capacity cDNA Reverse Transcription Kit was used to reverse transcribe all of the isolated RNA, meaning that expressed TCRB transcripts were what got sequenced. Naive, central memory and regulatory T cell samples underwent deep immunoSEQ sequencing, averaging around 3.7 million total reads per sample. After sorted cells were lysed in RLT buffer, RNA was extracted with DNase-treated RNeasy Micro or Mini kits, with the choice depending on cell number. Each cell subset was processed on its own to prevent cross-contamination, while patient and healthy donor samples were processed together. TCRB sequences were amplified from cDNA with the immunoSEQ multiplex PCR, producing 87-bp fragments spanning the CDR3 region. Sequencing of the amplicons was done on the Illumina HiSeq platform. The paper's processing steps were these. Synthetic template baselines were used to correct PCR bias computationally, reads within Hamming distance 2 were collapsed together, and singletons that could not be merged were discarded. Reads were aligned against IMGT to assign V, D and J genes, CDR3 length and insertions or deletions at six rearrangement sites. Within each subset, clonotype counts were normalized to sorted cell number, and only after that were true diversity and Gini coefficients computed with the tcR R package. The overlap coefficient, calculated on TCRB nucleotide sequences, was used to measure repertoire sharing. As a proxy for the pre-selection repertoire, out-of-frame TCRB sequences from naive cells were analyzed. TCRdb obtained this table from immuneACCESS and retained in-frame rearrangements with V and J assigned. These tables miss some clones; where compared with another copy, unresolved V genes account for less than half of the shortfall, and the remainder is unexplained. Clonal size and the V and J genes are those of that table, whereas D and trimming came from the DNA. A total of roughly 230,000 clones appear in this sample, over 9.5% of them only once. Of the sample, just under 0.035% is held by the ten largest clones.

This receptor was obtained from a woman younger than 35 in good health. The sequencing input was naive CD4+ T cells from blood. Interpreted using the paper, the cell subset or site label stands for: true naive CD4+ T cells. Rearrangement joined TRBV7-2 to TRBJ1-2, with TRBD1 perhaps the D gene, on 5 matching bases. Read as DNA, the sequence is TGTGCCAGCAGCGTGACAGCTTCCTATGGCTACACCTTC. It is translated as CASSVTASYGYTF.